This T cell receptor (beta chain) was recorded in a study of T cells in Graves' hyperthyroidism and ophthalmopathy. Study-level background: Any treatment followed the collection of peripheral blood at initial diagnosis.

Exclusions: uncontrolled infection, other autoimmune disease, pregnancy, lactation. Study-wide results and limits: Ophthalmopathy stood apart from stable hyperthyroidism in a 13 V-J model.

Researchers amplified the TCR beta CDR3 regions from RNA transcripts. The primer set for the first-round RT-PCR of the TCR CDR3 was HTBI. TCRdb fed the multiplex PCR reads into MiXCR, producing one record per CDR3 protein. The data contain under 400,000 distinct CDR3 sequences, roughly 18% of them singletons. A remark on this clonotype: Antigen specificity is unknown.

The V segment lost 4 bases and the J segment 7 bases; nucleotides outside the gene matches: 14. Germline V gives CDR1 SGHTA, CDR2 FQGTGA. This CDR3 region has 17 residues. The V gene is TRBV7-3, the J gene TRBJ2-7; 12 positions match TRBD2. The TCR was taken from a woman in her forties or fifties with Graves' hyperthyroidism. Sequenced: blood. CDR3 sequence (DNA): TGTGCCAGCAGCTCCGGTCGGACTAGCGGGGCCTTTTATGAGCAGTACTTC. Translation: CASSSGRTSGAFYEQYF. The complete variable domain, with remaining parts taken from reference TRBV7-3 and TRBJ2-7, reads GAGVSQTPSNKVTEKGKYVELRCDPISGHTALYWYRQSLGQGPEFLIYFQGTGAADDSGLPNDRFFAVRPEGSVSTLKIQRTERGDSAVYLCASSSGRTSGAFYEQYFGPGTRLTVT.